This TCR beta chain was identified during a study of vaccination and CD4 T cells after COVID-19. CDR1 is SGHTA, CDR2 FQGNSA, per germline. V was pared by 3 bases and J by 2 bases, with 7 bases between. The CDR3 extends over 13 amino acids. Cultured CD4+ T cell DNA was sequenced using the Oncomine TCR Beta short-read assay. DNA came from CD4+ T cells after culture. TCRdb analysed the PCR reads with MiXCR anew, one entry per CDR3 protein. Among tens of thousands of distinct CDR3 sequences listed, approximately 49% were seen once. Comment on this clonotype: The target antigen is unknown.

Treatment specified: roughly 10-day PBMC culture with coronavirus spike peptide pools or control peptides (ViraFEST assay). This chain connects TRBV7-2 to TRBJ1-1; D not resolved. Specimen: CD4+ T cells from blood, cultured in vitro. This sequence was found in a human donor who had recovered from COVID-19. The CDR3 nucleotides read TGTGCCAGCAGCTTCTTGAGCAACACTGAAGCTTTCTTT. Translating it yields CASSFLSNTEAFF.